The 24 T cell receptor beta chains in this list originate from one sample, sequenced in a study of CD8+CD57+ T cells in acquired aplastic anemia. The use of genomic DNA as template underpinned the TCR beta VDJ and CDR3 profiling. One entry per CDR3 protein, called by TCRdb with MiXCR from the reads. The table lists 90,000 to 150,000 distinct CDR3 sequences, 58% of them singletons. CD8+CD57+ cell expansion had been shown by flow cytometry in patients chosen for sequencing. The sequencing sample was made of sorted CD4+, CD8+, or CD8+CD57+ T cells (not recorded which) from PBMCs. The receptors stem from a human donor with aplastic anemia.

This clonotype appeared once. The genes are TRBV20-1 and TRBJ1-1; D may be TRBD1 (5 bases). V lost 3 bases and J lost 3, with 11 bases in between. Germline V gene lookup returns CDR1 DFQATT and CDR2 SNEGSKA (reference sequence). CDR3 length: 13 residues. The DNA for the CDR3 is TGCAGTGCTAGGGGGGATACTGACACTGAAGCTTTCTTT. Its protein is CSARGDTDTEAFF.

At least ten counts were recorded for this clonotype. V usage is TRBV7-2 and J usage is TRBJ2-1; 8 nucleotides match TRBD2. The length of the CDR3 is 16 residues. Germline V lookup: CDR1 SGHTA, CDR2 FQGNSA. After removal of 1 base from V and 3 bases from J, the junction contained 5 bases not matched to a gene. This chain's CDR3 is CASSLGSGGLYNEQFF. Written as DNA, the CDR3 is TGTGCCAGCAGCTTAGGAAGCGGGGGCCTCTACAATGAGCAGTTCTTC.

In nucleotides, the CDR3 is TGCAGCGCCGGGGGCTACGAGCAGTACTTC. As protein: CSAGGYEQYF. This chain links TRBV29-1 with TRBJ2-7; the D gene is possibly TRBD2 (6 bases). The V end was cut by 7 bases, the J end by 3 bases, with 7 bases between. This CDR3 has 10 residues. From germline, CDR1 is SQVTM and CDR2 ANQGSEA.

This chain connects TRBV7-9 to TRBJ2-3; D is unresolved. Trimming shortened V by 7 bases and J by 4 bases, and 6 bases separated the two germline ends. Germline values: CDR1 SEHNR, CDR2 FQNEAQ (reference sequence). This CDR3 is 11 amino acids long. For the CDR3, the DNA is TGTGCCAGCATCGTGGCAGATACGCAGTATTTT. The encoded protein is CASIVADTQYF. The variable domain in full, completed from reference TRBV7-9 and TRBJ2-3, reads DTGVSQNPRHKITKRGQNVTFRCDPISEHNRLYWYRQTLGQGPEFLTYFQNEAQLEKSRLLSDRFSAERPKGSFSTLEIQRTEQGDSAMYLCASIVADTQYFGPGTRLTVL.

Concerning this clonotype: This CDR3 is missing its conserved last phenylalanine or tryptophan, likely due to a read error. The V and J genes are TRBV4-1 and TRBJ2-1; TRBD2 matches 9 bases. Germline CDR1 MGHRA, CDR2 YSYEKL. The CDR3 loop spans 16 amino acids. Germline trimming cut 4 bases from V and 4 bases from J; bases unmatched to any gene: 8. CDR3 protein: CASSPQGTSSYNEQFL. The CDR3 DNA reads TGCGCCAGCAGCCCTCAGGGGACTAGCTCGTACAATGAGCAGTTCCTC.

This sequence joins TRBV10-3 and TRBJ2-3; D is possibly TRBD1 (6 bases). The CDR3 runs to 14 residues. The germline V and J ends were trimmed by 5 bases and 0 bases, with 9 bases remaining between them. Germline CDR1 ENHRY, CDR2 SYGVKD. CDR3 sequence (DNA): TGTGCCATCAGTACAGGGACAAGCACAGATACGCAGTATTTT. Translating it yields CAISTGTSTDTQYF.

This rearrangement joins TRBV15 to TRBJ1-2; tentative D call: TRBD1 (5 bases). The germline V and J ends were trimmed by 3 bases and 4 bases, with 12 bases remaining between them. This CDR3 contains 14 residues. The germline CDR1 and CDR2 sequences are LNHNV and YYDKDF (reference sequence). In DNA, the CDR3 is TGTGCCACCAGCAGCGGGGACCGACTCTATGGCTACACCTTC. Protein: CATSSGDRLYGYTF.

The CDR3 coding sequence is TGTGCCAGCAGTGATTCCGGGTTACCCTATAATTCACCCCTCCACTTT. This translates into CASSDSGLPYNSPLHF. The chain combines TRBV6-1 with TRBJ1-6; D call uncertain. This CDR3 is built from 16 residues. CDR1 and CDR2 (germline): MNHNS, SASEGT. V was shortened by 3 bases and J by 2 bases, with 11 bases between the two germline ends.

This clonotype has a count of ten or more. V is TRBV7-9 and J is TRBJ1-2; 7 positions match TRBD1. The CDR3 has 15 residues. V trimming: 4 bases; J trimming: 5 bases; junction bases outside the gene matches: 10. Per the germline V gene, CDR1 is SEHNR and CDR2 is FQNEAQ (reference sequence). Written as DNA, the CDR3 is TGTGCCAGCAGCTCACAAGACAGGGAGCCATATGGCTACACCTTC. The encoded protein is CASSSQDREPYGYTF.

The rearrangement links TRBV3-1 to TRBJ1-2; D uncertain. Germline V gives CDR1 LGHDT, CDR2 YNNKEL (reference sequence). V was cut by 2 bases and J by 2 bases, with 15 bases left in between. The CDR3 has 16 residues. The chain's CDR3 is CASSQFVRAINYGYTF. The CDR3 bases are TGTGCCAGCAGCCAATTCGTCCGGGCAATCAACTATGGCTACACCTTC. The full variable domain, completed using reference TRBV3-1 and TRBJ1-2, is DTAVSQTPKYLVTQMGNDKSIKCEQNLGHDTMYWYKQDSKKFLKIMFSYNNKELIINETVPNRFSPKSPDKAHLNLHINSLELGDSAVYFCASSQFVRAINYGYTFGSGTRLTVV.

The chain is built from TRBV2 and TRBJ2-1; D remains unclear. The length of the CDR3 is 12 residues. The V and J ends lost 0 bases and 5 bases respectively, with 2 bases between them. CDR1 is SNHLY and CDR2 is FYNNEI in the germline V gene. The CDR3 DNA reads as TGTGCCAGCAGTGAAGCGGACAATGAGCAGTTCTTC. This sequence encodes CASSEADNEQFF.

V usage is TRBV11-2 and J usage is TRBJ2-7, with 9 bases that match TRBD2. Germline assignment: CDR1 SGHAT and CDR2 FQNNGV. After removal of 0 bases from V and 3 bases from J, the junction contained 21 bases not matched to a gene. This CDR3 is 21 amino acids long. The CDR3: CASSLETLGVVAGVKSYEQYF. CDR3 bases: TGTGCCAGCAGCTTAGAAACTTTGGGAGTGGTAGCGGGAGTGAAAAGCTACGAGCAGTACTTC.

V gene TRBV4-1 combines with J gene TRBJ2-3; unclear D gene. The CDR3 loop spans 16 amino acids. Trimming stripped 4 bases from V and 0 bases from J, with 14 bases between. CDR1 is MGHRA and CDR2 is YSYEKL in the germline V gene. The CDR3 region has the DNA TGCGCCAGCAGCCCCCTGCCTCCGGGTAGCACAGATACGCAGTATTTT. It encodes CASSPLPPGSTDTQYF.

This clonotype was counted only a few times. The rearrangement joins TRBV27 to TRBJ2-5, with no clear D. The V gene's germline CDR1 is MNHEY and CDR2 SMNVEV (reference sequence). Trimming shortened V by 0 bases and J by 8 bases, and 10 bases separated the two germline ends. This CDR3 contains 13 residues. This chain's CDR3 is CASSLSAQRTQYF. CDR3 nucleotides: TGTGCCAGCAGTTTATCGGCCCAGAGAACCCAGTACTTC.

This clonotype was counted at least ten times. The chain couples TRBV2 to TRBJ1-6, with D unresolved. V lost 8 bases and J lost 2, with 16 bases in between. CDR3 length: 16 amino acids. Germline V gene data show CDR1 as SNHLY and CDR2 as FYNNEI. CDR3 residues: CASFRGKSTYNSPLHF. CDR3 in DNA: TGTGCCAGCTTTCGGGGAAAGTCGACCTATAATTCACCCCTCCACTTT.

There are a few counts of this clonotype. The chain uses TRBV29-1 and TRBJ2-1; unclear D gene. V was pared by 7 bases and J by 2 bases, with 9 bases between. The CDR3 sequence is 12 residues long. Germline CDR1 is SQVTM and CDR2 is ANQGSEA. The CDR3 loop is CSARLAYNEQFF. DNA of the CDR3: TGCAGCGCCAGATTAGCCTACAATGAGCAGTTCTTC.

The V gene is TRBV29-1, the J gene TRBJ2-5, with D possibly called TRBD1 or TRBD2 (5 bases each). The germline gives CDR1 SQVTM, CDR2 ANQGSEA. Deletions cut 6 bases from V and 5 bases from J, with 19 bases between. This CDR3 spans 14 amino acids. Here the CDR3 DNA reads TGCAGCGTGGACTCCTGGGACCAGAGGGAGACCCAGTACTTC. Translated: CSVDSWDQRETQYF.

To note about this clonotype: One end of the junction varies from germline; a read error may be responsible. The chain joins TRBV10-2 to TRBJ1-2; D gene uncertain. Germline CDR1 reads WSHSY; CDR2 reads SAAADI. This CDR3 region has 17 residues. CDR3 amino acids: CASSESKSRPANCGYTF. Here the CDR3 DNA reads TGCGCCAGCAGTGAGTCAAAGTCCAGGCCTGCTAACTGTGGCTACACCTTC.

This chain joins TRBV11-1 and TRBJ2-1; 8 positions match TRBD2. With 5 bases clipped from V and 8 bases from J, the junction kept 11 bases outside the gene matches. CDR3 length: 15 residues. Germline V gene data show CDR1 as SGHAT and CDR2 as FQDESV (reference sequence). This chain's CDR3 is CASSPPGLVYDEQFF. The CDR3 region has the DNA TGTGCCAGCAGCCCTCCGGGACTAGTTTATGATGAGCAGTTCTTC.

Only a few counts were recorded for this clonotype. CDR3 sequence: CASSIDGNTGELFF. CDR3 bases: TGTGCCAGTAGTATAGACGGGAACACCGGGGAGCTGTTTTTT. This chain links TRBV19 with TRBJ2-2; D unclear. The CDR3 runs 14 residues. V lost 0 bases to trimming and J lost 1 base, with 3 bases between them. The germline CDR1 and CDR2 sequences are LNHDA and SQIVND (reference sequence).

There are many counts of this clonotype. The CDR3 DNA is TGTGCCAGTACCGATGGGTACAGCTATTCACCCCTCCACTTT. It translates to CASTDGYSYSPLHF. V and J are TRBV19 and TRBJ1-6; D unclear. The CDR3 extends over 14 amino acids. The germline gives CDR1 LNHDA, CDR2 SQIVND (reference sequence). Trimming took off 7 bases at V and 8 bases at J, with 15 bases between the two ends.

This clonotype was seen many times. The gene calls are TRBV12-3 or TRBV12-4 and TRBJ2-1, with D hard to call. V lost 3 bases, J lost 9 bases, and 6 bases lay in between. The CDR3 totals 11 residues. CDR3 nucleotides: TGTGCCAGCAGTTTCCCTTTTGAGCAGTTCTTC. Its protein is CASSFPFEQFF.

The chain is built from TRBV5-1 and TRBJ2-2; D is uncertain. The CDR3 is made up of 14 amino acids. Germline values: CDR1 SGHRS, CDR2 YFSETQ. V lost 0 bases, J lost 4 bases, and 7 bases lay in between. This chain's CDR3 is CASSLDGSTGELFF. Written as DNA, the CDR3 is TGCGCCAGCAGCTTGGACGGTTCCACCGGGGAGCTGTTTTTT.

Many counts were recorded for this clonotype. The V gene is TRBV7-8, the J gene TRBJ1-3, with D unclear. This CDR3 spans 14 amino acids. The germline V and J ends were trimmed by 5 bases and 2 bases, with 10 bases remaining between them. Germline-derived CDR1 and CDR2 are SGHVS and FQNEAQ. The CDR3 nucleotides read TGTGCCAGCAGCCCGCGGGGAGCTGGAAACACCATATATTTT. Translated, it gives CASSPRGAGNTIYF. The full variable domain, in which reference TRBV7-8 and TRBJ1-3 provide the parts outside the CDR3, is GAGVSQSPRYKVAKRGQDVALRCDPISGHVSLFWYQQALGQGPEFLTYFQNEAQLDKSGLPSDRFFAERPEGSVSTLKIQRTQQEDSAVYLCASSPRGAGNTIYFGEGSWLTVV.